This T cell receptor beta chain was sequenced in a study of glioma-infiltrating T cells after dendritic cell vaccination. Study-wide findings and caveats: Higher pretreatment TIL content predicted longer progression-free time and survival.

Concerning this clone: The antigen is unknown.

Input was around 2 ug genomic DNA, or all available if less. Some clones are missing from TCRdb's copy, which holds only in-frame ones; the method was immunoSEQ multiplex PCR. The table includes approximately 91,000 clones, approximately 78% detected once. Stated time point: after dendritic cell vaccination, including at tumor progression/relapse. This CDR3 has 13 residues. Germline CDR1 MDHEN, CDR2 SYDVKM. Trimming left V 2 bases short and J 4 bases short, with 8 bases between. This receptor was obtained from a human donor with glioblastoma. This chain joins TRBV28 and TRBJ1-2; D is unclear. The material was blood, obtained after dendritic cell vaccination. The chain's CDR3 is CASSLAGGYGYTF. The CDR3 bases are TGTGCCAGCAGTTTAGCAGGAGGCTATGGCTACACCTTC.